This T cell receptor (beta chain) was identified in a study of response to subunit inactivated influenza vaccine. TCRdb ran MiXCR on the RT-PCR reads and lists one entry per CDR3 protein. This sample carries approximately 500,000 distinct CDR3 sequences, 10% to 15% of them seen once, and the ten largest clones take about an eighth. For this clonotype: No antigen is known for it.

Study-level points and caveats: With each seasonal influenza vaccination, the authors suggested, few new T cells are recruited.

This sample comprised PBMCs from blood, obtained 45 days after vaccination. The clonotype originates from a man aged 50-60 years who received an inactivated influenza vaccine.

The CDR3 DNA reads as TGCAGTGCTAGAGATCCTGGCGGGAACCAAGAGACCCAGTACTTC. It is translated as CSARDPGGNQETQYF. This chain uses TRBV20-1 with TRBJ2-5; tentatively, D is TRBD2 (6 bases). The germline gives CDR1 DFQATT, CDR2 SNEGSKA (reference sequence). V was trimmed by 0 bases and J by 0 bases, leaving 11 bases between them. This CDR3 region has 15 residues.